This T cell receptor (beta chain) appears in the sequencing data of a study of cytomegalovirus exposure and HLA in healthy donors. The overall study: Findings of an earlier analysis included about 100 million unique TCR beta sequences from about 180 million T cells.

This CDR3 region has 16 residues. The germline V and J ends were trimmed by 1 base and 5 bases, with 19 bases remaining between them. Germline lookup yields CDR1 SGDLS and CDR2 YYNGEE. The study ran its PCR with 60 Vbeta and 13 Jbeta primers. Profiled with immunoSEQ multiplex PCR; TCRdb holds only in-frame clones, not every one. The table has over 85,000 clones, around 81% seen once. Healthy donors of bone marrow made up the group. Worth noting for this clone: Its antigen is not known.

Study-wide results and limits: Several V segments, TRBV6-2 and TRBV6-3 among them, could not be told apart and were dropped.

The chain recombines TRBV9 with TRBJ2-7, with D tentatively TRBD2 (5 bases). The TCR comes from a man younger than 45 in good health and CMV-seronegative. The sequenced sample was PBMCs. The CDR3 nucleotides read TGTGCCAGCAGCGTACTAGGGAGCCCTTCAACCCACGAGCAGTACTTC. Residues: CASSVLGSPSTHEQYF.